At least ten counts were recorded for the clone carrying this TCR beta chain. Researchers took RNA transcripts and amplified the TCR beta CDR3 regions from them. HTBI primers were used for first-round RT-PCR of the TCR CDR3. TCRdb reanalysed the multiplex PCR reads using MiXCR and keeps one entry per CDR3 protein. The table lists approximately 690,000 distinct CDR3 sequences, about a fifth of them singletons, with roughly 30% in the top ten. Germline V gene sequence: CDR1 SNHLY, CDR2 FYNNEI. Trimming stripped 6 bases from V and 5 bases from J, with 16 bases between. The CDR3 extends over 14 amino acids. The record originates from a study of T cells in Graves' hyperthyroidism and ophthalmopathy.

This TCR was sampled from a man aged 25-45 years with Graves' ophthalmopathy. The genes are TRBV2 and TRBJ2-5; D not resolved. The sequenced sample was blood. CDR3: CASRWRRTGETQYF. CDR3 DNA sequence: TGTGCCAGCAGGTGGCGACGAACCGGCGAGACCCAGTACTTC.